One sample yielded the 21 T cell receptor beta chains listed below, sequenced in a study of OX40 agonist ivuxolimab in advanced cancers. TCRdb's copy holds only in-frame clones and misses some; the assay was immunoSEQ multiplex PCR. Of 55,000 to 90,000 clones in the sample, just over 85% were seen once. Specimen: CD4+ or CD8+ T cells sorted from blood, collected in a trial of the OX40 agonist ivuxolimab. These receptors all come from an adult with an advanced solid tumor such as melanoma, head and neck, liver or kidney cancer.

The chain couples TRBV9 to TRBJ2-1; 9 bases line up with TRBD2. V lost 1 base, J lost 4 bases, and 3 bases stayed unmatched. The CDR3 sequence is 15 residues long. Germline assignment: CDR1 SGDLS and CDR2 YYNGEE. The CDR3 protein is CASSVSGRTYNEQFF. The CDR3, as DNA: TGTGCCAGCAGCGTAAGCGGGAGGACGTACAATGAGCAGTTCTTC.

The chain couples TRBV7-9 to TRBJ2-6; D unclear. This CDR3 region has 15 residues. Per the germline V gene, CDR1 is SEHNR and CDR2 is FQNEAQ (reference sequence). The V end lost 4 bases, the J end lost 0 bases, and 7 bases lay between the germline ends. The CDR3 DNA is TGTGCCAGCAGCTCCCCGGGCTCTGGGGCCAACGTCCTGACTTTC. This codes for CASSSPGSGANVLTF.

This sequence joins TRBV9 and TRBJ2-7; D remains unclear. From germline, CDR1 is SGDLS and CDR2 YYNGEE. Trimming took 1 base from V and 7 from J, leaving 15 bases between them. This CDR3 has 14 residues. The CDR3 protein is CASSVLDGPSEQYF. The CDR3 DNA reads as TGTGCCAGCAGCGTACTGGACGGCCCTAGTGAGCAGTACTTC.

The rearrangement links TRBV5-5 to TRBJ2-7; 7 nucleotides align to TRBD1. The junction had 11 bases not matched to a gene; V was cut back by 1 base and J by 1 base. This CDR3 has 17 amino acids. The germline V gene encodes CDR1 SGHKS and CDR2 YYEKEE (reference sequence). CDR3: CASSLSAGGTLSYEQYF. Written as DNA, the CDR3 is TGTGCCAGCAGCTTGAGCGCAGGGGGTACCCTATCCTACGAGCAGTACTTC.

The DNA of the CDR3 is TGTGCCAGCAGCGTCCGACAGGGGCACACAGATACGCAGTATTTT. The encoded protein is CASSVRQGHTDTQYF. The chain links TRBV9 to TRBJ2-3, with TRBD1 matching 8 bases. The length of the CDR3 is 15 residues. V lost 2 bases, J lost 2 bases, and 4 bases stayed unmatched. The germline V gene encodes CDR1 SGDLS and CDR2 YYNGEE.

The V call is TRBV10-3, the J call TRBJ2-7; 7 bases match TRBD1. Germline loops: CDR1 ENHRY, CDR2 SYGVKD. J lost 5 bases, V lost 6 bases, and 10 bases had no gene match. This CDR3 spans 14 amino acids. The CDR3 nucleotides are TGTGCCATCAGGCGACAGGGAAGTACCGACGAGCAGTACTTC. Translation gives CAIRRQGSTDEQYF.

The V call is TRBV7-8, the J call TRBJ2-5; 13 bases are shared with TRBD2. V shed 2 bases and J 2 bases; nucleotides not matched to a gene: 17. The germline V gene has CDR1 SGHVS and CDR2 FQNEAQ. The CDR3 contains 21 residues. CDR3 protein: CASSLPRTSGRPLARQETQYF. The CDR3 DNA is TGTGCCAGCAGCTTACCCCGGACTAGCGGGAGACCCCTCGCCCGGCAAGAGACCCAGTACTTC.

V gene TRBV19 combines with J gene TRBJ1-5; weak D call: TRBD1 (5 bases). This CDR3 comprises 15 residues. Trimming left V 0 bases short and J 2 bases short, with 8 bases between. Germline lookup yields CDR1 LNHDA and CDR2 SQIVND (reference sequence). The CDR3 nucleotides are TGTGCCAGTAGTATAGAAGGGGAGGGCAATCAGCCCCAGCATTTT. Its translation is CASSIEGEGNQPQHF.

The chain has TRBV4-1 and TRBJ2-7, with a weak D call TRBD2 (6 bases). The V and J ends lost 3 bases and 3 bases respectively, with 6 bases between them. CDR3 length equals 12 residues. Germline CDR1 is MGHRA and CDR2 is YSYEKL. DNA for the CDR3: TGCGCCAGCAGCCATAGCGGCTACGAGCAGTACTTC. Protein sequence: CASSHSGYEQYF.

The genes are TRBV14 and TRBJ2-7; 7 bases align to TRBD1. The end of the DNA aligns better with TRBJ2-1, so the J call may be wrong. There are 13 residues in the CDR3. Germline V gene sequence: CDR1 SGHDN, CDR2 FVKESK. CDR3 region: CASSQGDRRYQFF. Written as DNA, the CDR3 is TGTGCCAGCAGCCAAGGGGACAGAAGATATCAGTTCTTC.

The chain carries TRBV6-1 and TRBJ2-7, with 7 bases lining up with TRBD1. The V segment lost 4 bases and the J segment 0 bases; nucleotides outside the gene matches: 9. CDR3 length: 16 amino acids. Per the germline V gene, CDR1 is MNHNS and CDR2 is SASEGT. In DNA form, the CDR3 reads TGTGCCAGCAGTGCCGAAAGGGGGACAGTCTCCTACGAGCAGTACTTC. This gives the protein CASSAERGTVSYEQYF.

The genes are TRBV27 and TRBJ1-4; the D is unclear. The CDR3 sequence is 14 residues long. V gave up 4 bases and J gave up 0 bases, with 6 bases separating them. Looked up from germline, CDR1 is MNHEY and CDR2 is SMNVEV (reference sequence). CDR3 in amino acids: CASSSPSTNEKLFF. DNA of the CDR3: TGTGCCAGCAGTTCCCCATCAACTAATGAAAAACTGTTTTTT.

This sequence joins TRBV7-2 and TRBJ2-1; TRBD1 aligns across 7 bases. The CDR3 is 14 amino acids. CDR1 is SGHTA and CDR2 is FQGNSA in the germline V gene. The V and J ends lost 0 bases and 8 bases, in that order; junction bases with no gene match: 4. CDR3 sequence: CASSLATGLYEQFF. In nucleotides, the CDR3 is TGTGCCAGCAGCTTAGCGACAGGGTTGTATGAGCAGTTCTTC.

The chain combines TRBV7-2 with TRBJ2-5; possible D gene TRBD2, 5 bases. V shed 3 bases and J shed 4 bases, with 12 bases lying between them. The germline V gene has CDR1 SGHTA and CDR2 FQGNSA. This CDR3 comprises 14 residues. CDR3 in amino acids: CASSFGVERETQYF. CDR3 bases: TGTGCCAGCAGCTTCGGGGTGGAGAGAGAGACCCAGTACTTC.

This chain links TRBV9 with TRBJ2-1; D possibly matches TRBD1 or TRBD2 (5 bases each). The CDR3 consists of 12 residues. Trimming shortened V by 7 bases and J by 6 bases, and 11 bases separated the two germline ends. Germline V lookup: CDR1 SGDLS, CDR2 YYNGEE. The CDR3 sequence is CASLGTTNEQFF. CDR3 in DNA: TGTGCCAGCTTGGGGACGACCAATGAGCAGTTCTTC.

This clone was counted between two and nine times. This chain uses TRBV10-3 with TRBJ1-1; 7 positions agree with TRBD1. Trimming at V came to 6 bases and at J to 8 bases, leaving 6 bases not matched to a gene. The germline V gene has CDR1 ENHRY and CDR2 SYGVKD. This CDR3 is 12 amino acids long. CDR3 DNA: TGTGCCATCAGGAGACAGGGAAGGGAAGCTTTCTTT. Protein product: CAIRRQGREAFF.

The chain is built from TRBV19 and TRBJ2-7, with 7 bases fitting TRBD2. Germline V gene sequence: CDR1 LNHDA, CDR2 SQIVND (reference sequence). This CDR3 contains 14 residues. Germline trimming cut 3 bases from V and 2 bases from J; bases unmatched to any gene: 4. The CDR3, as DNA: TGTGCCAGTAGTATCTTGGCGGGGGCCTACGAGCAGTACTTC. Translation: CASSILAGAYEQYF. Filled out from reference TRBV19 and TRBJ2-7, the complete variable domain reads DGGITQSPKYLFRKEGQNVTLSCEQNLNHDAMYWYRQDPGQGLRLIYYSQIVNDFQKGDIAEGYSVSREKKESFPLTVTSAQKNPTAFYLCASSILAGAYEQYFGPGTRLTVT.

V is TRBV28 and J is TRBJ1-2; weak D call: TRBD1 (5 bases). Trimming removed 6 bases from V and 5 bases from J, with 10 bases in between. The CDR3 is 12 amino acids. The germline CDR1 and CDR2 sequences are MDHEN and SYDVKM. The CDR3 DNA follows: TGTGCCAGCAGCCAAGAGGGGTATGGCTACACCTTC. Protein product: CASSQEGYGYTF.

The chain recombines TRBV6-5 with TRBJ2-5; no firm D call. V shed 10 bases and J shed 2 bases, with 14 bases lying between them. This CDR3 has 13 amino acids. Germline V gives CDR1 MNHEY, CDR2 SVGAGI. The DNA for the CDR3 is TGTGCCACCTTCCTAGGCCCTCAAGAGACCCAGTACTTC. Translated, it gives CATFLGPQETQYF.

This clone has a handful of counts. The rearrangement uses TRBV28 and TRBJ1-1, with a possible D match to TRBD1 (5 bases). CDR3 length: 14 residues. The germline V gene encodes CDR1 MDHEN and CDR2 SYDVKM. V gave up 2 bases and J gave up 3 bases, with 10 bases separating them. The CDR3 region is CASSLDSSDTEAFF. The CDR3 DNA follows: TGTGCCAGCAGTTTAGACAGTTCTGACACTGAAGCTTTCTTT.

The chain combines TRBV19 with TRBJ2-7, with D possibly being TRBD1 (6 bases). CDR3 length equals 13 residues. Germline V lookup: CDR1 LNHDA, CDR2 SQIVND (reference sequence). Trimming took off 5 bases at V and 2 bases at J, with 10 bases between the two ends. The CDR3 protein is CASSRQGTYEQYF. CDR3 bases: TGTGCCAGTAGTCGTCAGGGGACCTACGAGCAGTACTTC.